This entry lists 10 T cell receptor beta chains sequenced from one sample in a study of PD-1 blockade in classical Hodgkin lymphoma. Noted time point: cycle 4 day 1 (C4D1), after around six weeks of nivolumab. In every patient, relapse followed autologous stem cell transplantation, while exposure to brentuximab vedotin differed. The protocol was immunoSEQ multiplex PCR, while the TCRdb copy is restricted to in-frame clones and leaves out a portion. The data hold over 80,000 clones, with around 78% observed a single time. This specimen consisted of peripheral blood mononuclear cells (PBMCs), obtained before the fourth cycle of nivolumab. These receptors all come from a human donor with classical Hodgkin lymphoma.

The chain couples TRBV30 to TRBJ2-7; 9 nucleotides agree with TRBD1. V shed 2 bases and J 5 bases; nucleotides not matched to a gene: 4. The CDR3 is 13 residues long. Germline V lookup: CDR1 GTSNPN, CDR2 SVGIG (reference sequence). The CDR3 region is CAWSRDRANEQYF. The CDR3 nucleotides are TGTGCCTGGAGTCGGGACAGGGCCAACGAGCAGTACTTC.

Only a few counts were recorded for this clone. The rearrangement joins TRBV6-1 to TRBJ1-2, with a possible D match to TRBD1 (5 bases). Trimming took 4 bases from V and 5 from J, leaving 14 bases between them. The CDR3 sequence is 14 residues long. Germline values: CDR1 MNHNS, CDR2 SASEGT. Here the CDR3 reads CASSGGSYLYGYTF. The CDR3 DNA follows: TGTGCCAGCAGTGGGGGGAGCTACCTGTATGGCTACACCTTC.

This clone appeared a few times. The V and J genes are TRBV11-2 and TRBJ2-5, with D unresolved. V lost 0 bases to trimming and J lost 4 bases, with 6 bases between them. CDR1 is SGHAT, CDR2 FQNNGV, per germline. CDR3 length equals 13 residues. CDR3 nucleotide sequence: TGTGCCAGCAGCTTAGATATCGTAGAGACCCAGTACTTC. Translating it yields CASSLDIVETQYF.

The chain has TRBV16 and TRBJ2-7; D tentatively fits TRBD1 or TRBD2 (5 bases each). V lost 1 base and J 3 bases, leaving 16 bases between the germline ends. Germline CDR1 reads KGHSY; CDR2 reads FQNENV. CDR3 length: 16 amino acids. The CDR3, as DNA: TGTGCCAGCAGCCAATGGTTTGTGAGGGGTGACTACGAGCAGTACTTC. This gives the protein CASSQWFVRGDYEQYF. Complete variable domain (other parts from reference TRBV16 and TRBJ2-7): GEEVAQTPKHLVRGEGQKAKLYCAPIKGHSYVFWYQQVLKNEFKFLISFQNENVFDETGMPKERFSAKCLPNSPCSLEIQATKLEDSAVYFCASSQWFVRGDYEQYFGPGTRLTVT.

V gene TRBV11-3 combines with J gene TRBJ1-1; D might be TRBD1 (5 bases). CDR3 length equals 13 residues. In germline, CDR1 is SGHNT, CDR2 YENEEA. The germline V and J ends were trimmed by 8 bases and 0 bases, with 10 bases remaining between them. CDR3 sequence reads: CASSRGMNTEAFF. In nucleotides, the CDR3 is TGTGCCAGCTCACGGGGCATGAACACTGAAGCTTTCTTT.

This rearrangement joins TRBV2 to TRBJ1-1, with 12 bases fitting TRBD1. Germline CDR1 reads SNHLY; CDR2 reads FYNNEI. With V trimmed by 6 bases and J by 7 bases, 6 bases remained unmatched. This CDR3 contains 14 residues. CDR3 amino acids: CASRTGTGGVEAFF. CDR3 sequence (DNA): TGTGCCAGCAGGACCGGGACAGGGGGCGTTGAAGCTTTCTTT.

This clone came up a few times. The genes are TRBV7-3 and TRBJ1-2, with TRBD1 identical over 9 bases. V was pared by 5 bases and J by 4 bases, with 8 bases of the junction left unmatched. Germline CDR1 and CDR2: SGHTA and FQGTGA. The CDR3 contains 15 residues. The CDR3 DNA follows: TGTGCCAGCAGCCCAGGACAGGGGTACCTCTATGGCTACACCTTC. Its translation: CASSPGQGYLYGYTF.

The chain links TRBV6-6 to TRBJ2-7, with 8 bases identical to TRBD2. V gave up 6 bases and J gave up 1 base; unmatched junction bases: 2. The CDR3 consists of 13 residues. Germline V CDR1 and CDR2: MNHNY, SVGAGI (reference sequence). This CDR3 reads CASSGGDSYEQYF. CDR3 in DNA: TGTGCCAGCAGCGGGGGGGATTCCTACGAGCAGTACTTC.

The rearrangement links TRBV7-9 to TRBJ2-2; TRBD1 is a possible D gene (6 bases). The CDR3 runs to 15 residues. The germline V gene has CDR1 SEHNR and CDR2 FQNEAQ (reference sequence). The V gene lost 4 bases and the J gene lost 7 bases, with 16 bases spanning the gap. The CDR3 DNA reads as TGTGCCAGCAGCTACTCCGGGACATTCGGCGGGGAGCTGTTTTTT. Translated: CASSYSGTFGGELFF.

This clone is classed as medium-sized (0.01 to 0.1%). The chain employs TRBV6-5 and TRBJ1-2; a possible D gene is TRBD1 (6 bases). V was cut by 4 bases and J by 0 bases, with 15 bases left in between. Looked up from germline, CDR1 is MNHEY and CDR2 is SVGAGI. This CDR3 has 16 residues. CDR3 residues: CASSLVRGGANYGYTF. The CDR3 region has the DNA TGTGCCAGCAGTTTAGTAAGGGGGGGAGCTAACTATGGCTACACCTTC.